This passage covers 13 T cell receptor beta chains from one sample sequenced in a study of T cell changes during pregnancy in multiple sclerosis. Produced via immunoSEQ multiplex PCR; TCRdb's table is partial and in-frame only. The sample holds approximately 110,000 clones, 92% seen once. This specimen consisted of peripheral blood, obtained in the third trimester of pregnancy. These receptors were collected from a female donor with multiple sclerosis, enrolled in a pregnancy study.

A single count supports this clone. The gene calls are TRBV28 and TRBJ1-1, with TRBD1 matching 9 bases. CDR3 length: 16 amino acids. With V trimmed by 5 bases and J by 2 bases, 9 bases remained unmatched. The germline V gene has CDR1 MDHEN and CDR2 SYDVKM. CDR3 loop: CASSLRTGALNTEAFF. The CDR3 DNA reads as TGTGCCAGCAGTCTACGGACAGGGGCGCTCAACACTGAAGCTTTCTTT.

V and J are TRBV4-1 and TRBJ2-2, with 7 positions matching TRBD2. V lost 1 base, J lost 3 bases, and 8 bases stayed unmatched. The V gene's germline CDR1 is MGHRA and CDR2 YSYEKL. The CDR3 totals 17 residues. CDR3 region: CASSQVRDRGDTGELFF. CDR3 coding DNA: TGCGCCAGCAGCCAAGTGAGGGACCGGGGGGACACCGGGGAGCTGTTTTTT.

V is TRBV30 and J is TRBJ2-7; maybe TRBD1 (7 bases). CDR1 and CDR2 from the germline V gene are GTSNPN and SVGIG (reference sequence). There are 12 residues in the CDR3. The V end was cut by 2 bases, the J end by 6 bases, with 11 bases between. This CDR3 is CAWSHRGGEQYF. The CDR3 coding sequence is TGTGCCTGGAGTCACAGGGGAGGCGAGCAGTACTTC.

This chain uses TRBV27 with TRBJ2-2, with TRBD2 matching over 9 bases. This CDR3 spans 16 amino acids. Germline CDR1 MNHEY, CDR2 SMNVEV (reference sequence). V dropped 5 bases and J dropped 1; count of bases not matched to a gene: 5. CDR3 protein: CASSPNSGRNTGELFF. The CDR3 DNA reads as TGTGCCAGCAGTCCAAATAGCGGGAGGAACACCGGGGAGCTGTTTTTT.

The chain links TRBV6-6 to TRBJ1-3; D may be TRBD1 (6 bases). The germline V gene encodes CDR1 MNHNY and CDR2 SVGAGI (reference sequence). V lost 5 bases to trimming and J lost 2 bases, with 16 bases between them. The CDR3 is made up of 16 amino acids. The CDR3, as DNA: TGTGCCAGCAGTCGCCAACAGGGTACGCCTGGAAACACCATATATTTT. This translates into CASSRQQGTPGNTIYF.

The chain recombines TRBV2 with TRBJ1-1; the D is unclear. Trimming pared 6 bases from V and 0 bases from J, leaving 11 bases between. Germline V CDR1 and CDR2: SNHLY, FYNNEI. The CDR3 sequence is 14 residues long. The CDR3 here is CASRPTGMNTEAFF. Written as DNA, the CDR3 is TGTGCCAGCAGACCGACCGGGATGAACACTGAAGCTTTCTTT.

The chain employs TRBV7-2 and TRBJ1-1, with 10 nucleotides matching TRBD1. Trimming at V came to 5 bases and at J to 1 base, leaving 4 bases not matched to a gene. Looked up from germline, CDR1 is SGHTA and CDR2 is FQGNSA. CDR3 length: 15 amino acids. CDR3: CASSPRTGGNTEAFF. Here the CDR3 DNA reads TGTGCCAGCAGCCCCAGGACAGGGGGGAACACTGAAGCTTTCTTT.

In its sample, this clone was seen a few times. The chain carries TRBV7-3 and TRBJ2-7; 8 nucleotides align to TRBD2. V was pared by 2 bases and J by 2 bases, with 11 bases of the junction left unmatched. This CDR3 spans 17 amino acids. Per the germline V gene, CDR1 is SGHTA and CDR2 is FQGTGA. Here the CDR3 reads CASSLLPGTRDAYEQYF. CDR3 DNA sequence: TGTGCCAGCAGCTTACTACCCGGGACTAGGGATGCCTACGAGCAGTACTTC.

This clone appeared a single time. V and J are TRBV29-1 and TRBJ1-1, with D possibly matching TRBD1 (5 bases). Germline assignment: CDR1 SQVTM and CDR2 ANQGSEA. The CDR3 length is 14 residues. V lost 8 bases and J 8 bases, leaving 24 bases between the germline ends. CDR3 residues: CSSSGGGGEGEAFF. As DNA, the CDR3 is TGCAGCAGTTCCGGAGGCGGGGGAGAAGGGGAAGCTTTCTTT.

The chain couples TRBV15 to TRBJ1-3; 8 nucleotides agree with TRBD1. Germline V lookup: CDR1 LNHNV, CDR2 YYDKDF (reference sequence). This CDR3 is 15 amino acids long. V lost 4 bases to trimming and J lost 4 bases; unmatched junction nucleotides: 6. This CDR3 reads CATSIDRGLGNTIYF. In nucleotides, the CDR3 is TGTGCCACCAGCATAGACAGGGGTTTAGGAAACACCATATATTTT.

The chain combines TRBV7-9 with TRBJ1-2; no reliable D call. V lost 1 base to trimming and J lost 8 bases, with 8 bases between them. The V gene's germline CDR1 is SEHNR and CDR2 FQNEAQ (reference sequence). The CDR3 runs 12 residues. CDR3 bases: TGTGCCAGCAGCTTAGTGCCGGGAGGCTACACCTTC. Translation: CASSLVPGGYTF.

This clone appeared once. The V gene is TRBV9, the J gene TRBJ2-3; 10 bases agree with TRBD2. CDR1 and CDR2 (germline): SGDLS, YYNGEE. J was trimmed by 2 bases and V by 2 bases; bases with no gene match: 5. CDR3 length: 16 amino acids. CDR3 loop: CASSVGLAEPTDTQYF. For the CDR3, the DNA is TGTGCCAGCAGCGTTGGACTAGCGGAACCCACAGATACGCAGTATTTT. Drawing the rest from reference TRBV9 and TRBJ2-3, the complete variable domain is DSGVTQTPKHLITATGQRVTLRCSPRSGDLSVYWYQQSLDQGLQFLIQYYNGEERAKGNILERFSAQQFPDLHSELNLSSLELGDSALYFCASSVGLAEPTDTQYFGPGTRLTVL.

The chain recombines TRBV5-1 with TRBJ2-2; 8 positions match TRBD1. The CDR3 contains 16 residues. The trim removed 4 bases at V and 1 base at J, leaving 6 bases unmatched. Germline CDR1 and CDR2: SGHRS and YFSETQ. This CDR3 is CASSLGQAMNTGELFF. The CDR3 coding sequence is TGCGCCAGCAGCCTGGGACAGGCGATGAACACCGGGGAGCTGTTTTTT.